A selection of T cell receptor beta chains follows, all from one sample in a study of blood T cell repertoires in COVID-19. Assay: immunoSEQ multiplex PCR; the TCRdb copy retains only in-frame clones and omits some. The profile shows 88,000 or so clones, around 79% of them singletons. Sequencing was done on a sample of peripheral blood. Every receptor here comes from a human donor in a cohort sampled during active COVID-19. Each CDR3 is given without its conserved first and last residue.

J gene	V gene	CDR3 protein
TRBJ2-3	TRBV7-2	ASSFRGSGTTDTQY
TRBJ2-7	TRBV7-9	ASSFLQGGSEQY
TRBJ1-6	TRBV5-1	ASSLGARRDSPLH
TRBJ2-1	TRBV7-3	ASSMAGEVAEQF
TRBJ2-7	TRBV5-1	ASSPRLADYEQY
TRBJ1-5	TRBV3-1/TRBV3-2	ASSQVAGSNQPQH
TRBJ2-1	TRBV28	ASSTPGTRYEQF
TRBJ2-7	TRBV5-1	ASSGPERVSYEQY
TRBJ2-1	TRBV7-3	ASSHAEGVEQF
TRBJ2-5	TRBV7-6	ASSRLTGKETQY
TRBJ2-1	TRBV5-1	ASSTLPGNEQF
TRBJ1-2	TRBV30	AWSVQGGGGGYT
TRBJ1-4	TRBV7-6	ASSPTTGSPNEKLF
TRBJ2-2	TRBV4-2	ASSQGATITGELF
TRBJ2-7	TRBV3-1/TRBV3-2	ASSKGQGSEQY
TRBJ2-7	TRBV5-1	ASSRDRPISYEQY
TRBJ2-3	TRBV6-4	ASSRGGSGTDTQY
TRBJ2-1	TRBV4-2	ASSQDLGVSSYNEQF
TRBJ2-7	TRBV5-6	ASSLRQVRYEQY
TRBJ1-5	TRBV2	ASPDRTHQPQH
TRBJ2-1	TRBV4-1	ASSQTSGRTAYNEQF
TRBJ1-5	TRBV29-1	SVGPDRWGQPQH
TRBJ1-1	TRBV5-1	ASSRTGAANTEAF
TRBJ2-1	TRBV24-1	ATSDLTSGSYNEQF
TRBJ2-5	TRBV5-1	ASSYGTGGQETQY
TRBJ2-7	TRBV7-2	ASSPSSGGASYEQY
TRBJ1-6	TRBV5-8	ASSLGAGQGFSPLH
TRBJ2-7	TRBV11-2	ASSPARVYEQY
TRBJ2-7	TRBV5-1	ASSLGLAGHYEQY
TRBJ2-1	TRBV5-1	ASSLPHGLAGGVDEQF
TRBJ2-7	TRBV7-8	ASSLQIDGTGVPEQY
TRBJ2-1	TRBV5-4	ASRGSGRRDNEQF
TRBJ2-5	TRBV19	ASSQLAGVGETQY
TRBJ2-1	TRBV5-1	ASSASGPPYNEQF
TRBJ2-3	TRBV19	ASSTGQGTDTQY
TRBJ2-1	TRBV19	ASSILAGVGNEQF
TRBJ2-3	TRBV19	ASSKDRRHGTDTQY
TRBJ2-3	TRBV5-1	ASSLALDTQY
TRBJ1-1	TRBV5-1	ASSLETGENTEAF
TRBJ1-1	TRBV7-8	ASSRRETGDGTEAF
TRBJ2-3	TRBV3-1/TRBV3-2	ASSHTSGREDTQY
TRBJ2-1	TRBV29-1	SPLPGLPSGRARYNEQF
TRBJ2-7	TRBV4-1	ASSPSSGTRLREQY
TRBJ1-1	TRBV6-2/TRBV6-3	ASSYSPDRNTEAF
TRBJ1-1	TRBV20-1	SAMGAF
TRBJ2-7	TRBV28	ASSLAAGLLDEQY